A selection of T cell receptor beta chains follows, all from one sample in a study of patients and donors after allogeneic stem cell transplantation. TCRdb reprocessed the RT-PCR reads via MiXCR and lists one record per CDR3 protein. The sample has about 960,000 distinct CDR3 sequences; over 15% are singletons. The source material was blood, either unsorted or a sorted T cell fraction (not recorded which). The source is a human donor who was either an allogeneic HSCT recipient or a stem cell or donor lymphocyte infusion donor (not recorded which). It is not recorded whose cells these are; they may come from a transplant donor. Each CDR3 is given with its conserved first and last residue. A D gene is named only where the DNA matches it firmly. Only some rows state a clone size, as once, few, many or a class for expanded clones.

V: TRBV20-1
D: .
size: .
J: TRBJ2-2
CDR3: CSAMTVAGELFF
DNA: TGCAGTGCTATGACAGTCGCCGGGGAGCTGTTTTTT

V: TRBV12-3/TRBV12-4
D: TRBD1
size: .
J: TRBJ2-7
CDR3: CASSFFGQGTTYEQYF
DNA: TGTGCCAGCAGTTTTTTTGGACAGGGGACAACCTACGAGCAGTACTTC

V: TRBV15
D: .
size: .
J: TRBJ2-2
CDR3: CATSPRGWGWEDTGELFF
DNA: TGTGCCACCAGCCCCCGAGGGTGGGGGTGGGAGGACACCGGGGAGCTGTTTTTT

V: TRBV20-1
D: .
size: few
J: TRBJ1-3
CDR3: CSAPRPGAGNTIYF
DNA: TGCAGTGCTCCCAGACCGGGGGCTGGAAACACCATATATTTT

V: TRBV4-3
D: .
size: .
J: TRBJ2-1
CDR3: CASSSGVKGYNEQFF
DNA: TGCGCCAGCAGCTCTGGAGTAAAGGGGTACAATGAGCAGTTCTTC

V: TRBV6-2/TRBV6-3
D: TRBD2
size: .
J: TRBJ2-1
CDR3: CASRLSGGQHNEQFF
DNA: TGTGCCAGCAGGCTTAGCGGGGGGCAGCACAATGAGCAGTTCTTC

V: TRBV6-5
D: .
size: few
J: TRBJ1-1
CDR3: CASSYRSGRTEAFF
DNA: TGTGCCAGCAGTTATAGGTCAGGGCGGACTGAAGCTTTCTTT

V: TRBV6-1
D: TRBD1
size: few
J: TRBJ1-5
CDR3: CASSPTTGGNQPQHF
DNA: TGTGCCAGCAGTCCCACGACAGGGGGCAATCAGCCCCAGCATTTT

V: TRBV12-3/TRBV12-4
D: .
size: few
J: TRBJ1-2
CDR3: CASSLSAGRVYGYTF
DNA: TGTGCCAGCAGTTTGTCGGCAGGGCGGGTCTATGGCTACACCTTC

V: TRBV20-1
D: .
size: .
J: TRBJ2-1
CDR3: CSARDLGENNEQFF
DNA: TGCAGTGCTAGAGATTTAGGGGAGAACAATGAGCAGTTCTTC

V: TRBV27
D: TRBD2
size: few
J: TRBJ2-7
CDR3: CASSTPGLPYEQYF
DNA: TGTGCCAGCAGTACCCCGGGACTACCCTACGAGCAGTACTTC

V: TRBV7-2
D: .
size: many
J: TRBJ2-7
CDR3: CASSLDPSYEQYF
DNA: TGTGCCAGCAGCCTGGACCCGTCCTACGAGCAGTACTTC

V: TRBV12-3/TRBV12-4
D: .
size: many
J: TRBJ2-1
CDR3: CASSQTSTYNEQFF
DNA: TGTGCCAGCAGCCAGACTAGTACCTACAATGAGCAGTTCTTC

V: TRBV11-3
D: .
size: few
J: TRBJ1-1
CDR3: CASSDGHFTEAFF
DNA: TGTGCCAGCAGCGACGGACACTTCACTGAAGCTTTCTTT

V: TRBV7-2
D: .
size: .
J: TRBJ2-7
CDR3: CASSTFSEQYF
DNA: TGTGCCAGCAGCACCTTCTCCGAGCAGTACTTC

V: TRBV12-3/TRBV12-4
D: TRBD1
size: few
J: TRBJ1-2
CDR3: CASSLGSTGNYGYTF
DNA: TGTGCCAGCAGTCTGGGCTCGACAGGGAACTATGGCTACACCTTC

V: TRBV3-1
D: .
size: few
J: TRBJ2-7
CDR3: CASSQDLDFRYEQYF
DNA: TGTGCCAGCAGCCAAGATTTGGACTTCCGATACGAGCAGTACTTC

V: TRBV6-5
D: .
size: .
J: TRBJ1-2
CDR3: CASSYSGQSNYGYTF
DNA: TGTGCCAGCAGTTACAGCGGCCAGTCTAACTATGGCTACACCTTC

V: TRBV12-3/TRBV12-4
D: .
size: many
J: TRBJ1-5
CDR3: CASSLMRSNQPQHF
DNA: TGTGCCAGCAGTCTCATGAGGAGCAATCAGCCCCAGCATTTT

V: TRBV3-1
D: .
size: few
J: TRBJ2-3
CDR3: CASSSRIDTQYF
DNA: TGTGCCAGCAGCTCCCGTATAGATACGCAGTATTTT

V: TRBV2
D: .
size: .
J: TRBJ2-6
CDR3: CASKRTPGANVLTF
DNA: TGTGCCAGCAAACGAACTCCTGGGGCCAACGTCCTGACTTTC

V: TRBV20-1
D: .
size: few
J: TRBJ2-2
CDR3: CSAGLNTGELFF
DNA: TGCAGTGCGGGCCTTAACACCGGGGAGCTGTTTTTT

V: TRBV7-3
D: .
size: .
J: TRBJ2-1
CDR3: CASSLGGEPSNEQFF
DNA: TGTGCCAGCAGCTTAGGCGGGGAGCCGTCTAATGAGCAGTTCTTC

V: TRBV5-1
D: .
size: .
J: TRBJ2-5
CDR3: CASLSGPGETQYF
DNA: TGCGCCAGCTTAAGCGGCCCTGGGGAGACCCAGTACTTC

V: TRBV5-1
D: TRBD2
size: .
J: TRBJ2-7
CDR3: CASATSGRWNEQYF
DNA: TGCGCCAGCGCAACGAGCGGGAGATGGAACGAGCAGTACTTC

V: TRBV7-2
D: .
size: .
J: TRBJ1-5
CDR3: CASSFRADQPQHF
DNA: TGTGCCAGCAGCTTTAGGGCAGATCAGCCCCAGCATTTT

V: TRBV5-1
D: TRBD1
size: few
J: TRBJ2-5
CDR3: CASSAGTGFETQYF
DNA: TGCGCCAGCAGCGCCGGGACAGGGTTTGAGACCCAGTACTTC

V: TRBV5-1
D: .
size: .
J: TRBJ2-1
CDR3: CASSDPSQGDEQFF
DNA: TGCGCCAGCAGCGATCCCTCCCAGGGTGATGAGCAGTTCTTC

V: TRBV12-3/TRBV12-4
D: .
size: many
J: TRBJ2-5
CDR3: CASSFRAGPFQETQYF
DNA: TGTGCCAGCAGTTTTAGGGCCGGGCCCTTCCAAGAGACCCAGTACTTC

V: TRBV7-6
D: .
size: .
J: TRBJ1-1
CDR3: CASSDRGEGSEAFF
DNA: TGTGCCAGCAGCGATCGAGGGGAGGGGTCTGAAGCTTTCTTT

V: TRBV6-5
D: .
size: many
J: TRBJ1-1
CDR3: CASSYPGVDTEAFF
DNA: TGTGCCAGCAGTTACCCGGGGGTGGACACTGAAGCTTTCTTT

V: TRBV12-3/TRBV12-4
D: .
size: few
J: TRBJ2-1
CDR3: CATLRDLAGNEQFF
DNA: TGTGCCACCCTACGGGACTTAGCTGGCAATGAGCAGTTCTTC

V: TRBV7-8
D: TRBD1
size: .
J: TRBJ2-5
CDR3: CASSFPGQGAINQETQYF
DNA: TGTGCCAGCAGCTTCCCAGGACAGGGGGCCATTAACCAAGAGACCCAGTACTTC

V: TRBV4-3
D: .
size: many
J: TRBJ1-2
CDR3: CASSQDYLPGYTF
DNA: TGCGCCAGCAGCCAAGATTACCTGCCTGGCTACACCTTC

V: TRBV7-9
D: .
size: .
J: TRBJ2-5
CDR3: CASSETTEGETQYF
DNA: TGTGCCAGCAGCGAAACGACAGAAGGCGAGACCCAGTACTTC

V: TRBV7-3
D: .
size: .
J: TRBJ2-3
CDR3: CASSSMGADTQYF
DNA: TGTGCCAGCAGTTCAATGGGAGCAGATACGCAGTATTTT

V: TRBV5-1
D: TRBD1
size: .
J: TRBJ2-2
CDR3: CASSWMPGQGNTGELFF
DNA: TGCGCCAGCAGCTGGATGCCGGGACAGGGAAACACCGGGGAGCTGTTTTTT

V: TRBV5-5
D: .
size: few
J: TRBJ1-1
CDR3: CASSSDGGVNTEAFF
DNA: TGTGCCAGCAGCTCCGATGGGGGGGTGAACACTGAAGCTTTCTTT

V: TRBV12-3/TRBV12-4
D: .
size: few
J: TRBJ1-1
CDR3: CASSLSGASTEAFF
DNA: TGTGCCAGCAGTTTAAGCGGGGCGAGCACTGAAGCTTTCTTT

V: TRBV30
D: TRBD1
size: many
J: TRBJ2-1
CDR3: CAWSVPWTGDPSSYNEQFF
DNA: TGTGCCTGGAGTGTTCCTTGGACAGGGGACCCGAGCTCCTACAATGAGCAGTTCTTC

V: TRBV5-1
D: TRBD2
size: few
J: TRBJ2-1
CDR3: CASNRLAGERGNEQFF
DNA: TGCGCCAGCAACCGACTAGCGGGAGAAAGGGGGAATGAGCAGTTCTTC

V: TRBV24-1
D: .
size: few
J: TRBJ1-3
CDR3: CATSDPGKSGNTIYF
DNA: TGTGCCACCAGTGATCCGGGAAAGTCTGGAAACACCATATATTTT